These 20 T cell receptor beta chains share one sample of origin, sequenced in a study of glioma-infiltrating T cells after dendritic cell vaccination (dated by TCRdb to about 2016). Libraries were prepared through the immunoSEQ multiplex PCR assay. Drawn from immuneACCESS, this table holds only the in-frame rearrangements with V and J called that TCRdb kept. Clones are partly lost; checked studies trace under half to an unresolved V gene and leave the rest unexplained. Across this sample there are 72,000 or so clones, with around 90% seen only once. Approximately 2.2% of the sample is held by the ten biggest clonotypes. The time point label here, explained by the study, means: after dendritic cell vaccination, including at tumor progression/relapse. The specimen comprised blood, sampled after dendritic cell vaccination. These receptors were taken from a human donor with glioblastoma.

This chain connects TRBV30 to TRBJ1-5, with D perhaps matching TRBD1 (5 bases). The CDR3 contains 15 residues. From germline, CDR1 is GTSNPN and CDR2 SVGIG (reference sequence). Trimming left V 0 bases short and J 7 bases short, with 16 bases between. The CDR3: CAWSVLGRVNQPQHF. CDR3 sequence (DNA): TGTGCCTGGAGTGTACTTGGCAGGGTGAACCAGCCCCAGCATTTT.

This chain connects TRBV6-4 to TRBJ1-3, with 7 bases fitting TRBD1. V gave up 6 bases and J gave up 0 bases; unmatched junction bases: 8. Per germline, CDR1 MRHNA and CDR2 SNTAGT. CDR3 size: 16 residues. This chain's CDR3 is CASRTRDRPSGNTIYF. As DNA, the CDR3 is TGTGCCAGCAGAACCAGGGACAGACCCTCTGGAAACACCATATATTTT.

This sequence joins TRBV11-1 and TRBJ2-7; no clear D. V was shortened by 1 base and J by 0 bases, with 7 bases between the two germline ends. CDR3 length: 14 residues. Germline V gene lookup returns CDR1 SGHAT and CDR2 FQDESV (reference sequence). CDR3 protein: CASSLGWSSYEQYF. In DNA, the CDR3 is TGTGCCAGCAGCTTAGGCTGGAGCTCCTACGAGCAGTACTTC.

This clone appeared once. V usage is TRBV4-1 and J usage is TRBJ2-3; TRBD1 might be the D (5 bases). Germline V CDR1 and CDR2: MGHRA, YSYEKL. The V end lost 2 bases, the J end lost 4 bases, and 13 bases lay between the germline ends. This CDR3 has 15 residues. The CDR3 here is CASSQQGNGADTQYF. In nucleotides, the CDR3 is TGCGCCAGCAGCCAACAGGGTAATGGGGCAGATACGCAGTATTTT.

This clone occurred a few times. The chain recombines TRBV4-3 with TRBJ2-1; unclear D gene. V was trimmed by 1 base and J by 0 bases, leaving 7 bases between them. This CDR3 has 15 residues. Germline-derived CDR1 and CDR2 are LGHNA and YSLEER. CDR3 sequence: CASSQAASSYNEQFF. In DNA, the CDR3 is TGCGCCAGCAGCCAAGCGGCTAGCTCCTACAATGAGCAGTTCTTC.

This chain uses TRBV6-5 with TRBJ2-5, with 7 bases identical to TRBD2. Germline CDR1 reads MNHEY; CDR2 reads SVGAGI. Unmatched junction bases numbered 7, after V lost 5 bases and J lost 4 bases. The CDR3 extends over 14 amino acids. The chain's CDR3 is CASSPRLAGETQYF. In DNA, the CDR3 is TGTGCCAGCAGTCCCCGACTAGCCGGAGAGACCCAGTACTTC.

The gene calls are TRBV4-1 and TRBJ1-3; unclear D gene. The CDR3 length is 14 residues. Trimming shortened V by 6 bases and J by 0 bases, and 9 bases separated the two germline ends. CDR1 and CDR2 (germline): MGHRA, YSYEKL. The CDR3 DNA sequence: TGCGCCAGCAGTCCCAGGCTCTCTGGAAACACCATATATTTT. Protein: CASSPRLSGNTIYF.

V gene TRBV5-1 combines with J gene TRBJ1-2; unclear D gene. Germline assignment: CDR1 SGHRS and CDR2 YFSETQ. This CDR3 region has 15 residues. V lost 0 bases, J lost 0 bases, and 9 bases lay in between. CDR3 nucleotides: TGCGCCAGCAGCTTGGACCCTTTAGCTAACTATGGCTACACCTTC. It specifies CASSLDPLANYGYTF.

This chain links TRBV7-2 with TRBJ1-2; a weak D match, TRBD1 (5 bases). V was pared by 4 bases and J by 5 bases, with 23 bases between. This CDR3 is 17 amino acids long. Germline CDR1 SGHTA, CDR2 FQGNSA. CDR3 region: CASSSLFSDSAIYGYTF. The CDR3 bases are TGTGCCAGCAGCTCCCTGTTCAGCGACAGTGCCATTTATGGCTACACCTTC.

V gene TRBV13 combines with J gene TRBJ1-1, with 9 bases aligning to TRBD1. Per the germline V gene, CDR1 is PRHDT and CDR2 is FYEKMQ (reference sequence). This CDR3 is 16 amino acids long. J gave up 5 bases and V 5 bases, and 12 bases lay outside the gene matches. CDR3 amino acids: CASSDSGTGLWTEAFF. CDR3 bases: TGTGCCAGCAGCGACTCCGGGACAGGGTTATGGACTGAAGCTTTCTTT. Based on the CDR3 plus reference TRBV13 and TRBJ1-1, the full variable domain is AAGVIQSPRHLIKEKRETATLKCYPIPRHDTVYWYQQGPGQDPQFLISFYEKMQSDKGSIPDRFSAQQFSDYHSELNMSSLELGDSALYFCASSDSGTGLWTEAFFGQGTRLTVV.

This rearrangement joins TRBV13 to TRBJ1-6; D might be TRBD1 (5 bases). The CDR3 extends over 16 amino acids. Between the trimmed V and J ends, which lost 4 bases and 3 bases, there was a span of 13 bases. Germline CDR1 reads PRHDT; CDR2 reads FYEKMQ (reference sequence). CDR3 nucleotides: TGTGCCAGCAGCTCGGGGGGGAGTCACTATAATTCACCCCTCCACTTT. It codes for CASSSGGSHYNSPLHF.

The genes are TRBV5-4 and TRBJ2-7, with unresolved D. CDR3 length equals 12 residues. V was cut by 0 bases and J by 3 bases, with 4 bases left in between. The V gene's germline CDR1 is SGHNT and CDR2 YYREEE (reference sequence). CDR3 residues: CASSLDGYEQYF. CDR3 nucleotide sequence: TGTGCCAGCAGCTTGGACGGCTACGAGCAGTACTTC. The complete variable domain, with remaining parts taken from reference TRBV5-4 and TRBJ2-7, reads ETGVTQSPTHLIKTRGQQVTLRCSSQSGHNTVSWYQQALGQGPQFIFQYYREEENGRGNFPPRFSGLQFPNYSSELNVNALELDDSALYLCASSLDGYEQYFGPGTRLTVT.

The V and J genes are TRBV2 and TRBJ1-6, with 9 bases aligning to TRBD1. With V trimmed by 4 bases and J by 9 bases, 7 bases remained unmatched. This CDR3 has 15 amino acids. The germline CDR1 and CDR2 sequences are SNHLY and FYNNEI. CDR3 DNA: TGTGCCAGCAGTGCGGACAGGGGTGATAGTTCACCCCTCCACTTT. Residues: CASSADRGDSSPLHF.

V and J are TRBV27 and TRBJ2-1; a possible D gene is TRBD1 (6 bases). Trimming took off 11 bases at V and 0 bases at J, with 17 bases between the two ends. The CDR3 runs to 15 residues. CDR1 is MNHEY, CDR2 SMNVEV, per germline (reference sequence). The CDR3 sequence is CASGQLLSSYNEQFF. In DNA, the CDR3 is TGTGCCTCGGGACAACTCCTGAGCTCCTACAATGAGCAGTTCTTC.

The chain carries TRBV15 and TRBJ2-2, with 10 bases lining up with TRBD1. The CDR3 consists of 15 residues. The trim removed 5 bases at V and 6 bases at J, leaving 6 bases unmatched. The germline CDR1 and CDR2 sequences are LNHNV and YYDKDF (reference sequence). CDR3 DNA sequence: TGTGCCACCAGCCAAAGACAGGGGGCGGCCGGGGAGCTGTTTTTT. As protein: CATSQRQGAAGELFF.

This chain joins TRBV19 and TRBJ2-7; D not certain. This CDR3 spans 15 amino acids. Trimming cost V 3 bases and J 1 base, with 13 bases left between them. Germline V gives CDR1 LNHDA, CDR2 SQIVND (reference sequence). This CDR3 reads CASSMAGSISYEQYF. Here the CDR3 DNA reads TGTGCCAGTAGTATGGCAGGCTCAATTTCCTACGAGCAGTACTTC.

The J gene is TRBJ1-1, the V gene TRBV14; D is unresolved. CDR1 and CDR2 (germline): SGHDN, FVKESK. The CDR3 covers 13 residues. Trimming pared 1 base from V and 5 bases from J, leaving 8 bases between. CDR3 in DNA: TGTGCCAGCAGCCAAGTAGAGGGAACTGAAGCTTTCTTT. Residues: CASSQVEGTEAFF.

This chain uses TRBV5-1 with TRBJ2-7, with D possibly being TRBD1 (6 bases). There are 15 residues in the CDR3. From germline, CDR1 is SGHRS and CDR2 YFSETQ. With 0 bases removed from V and 3 bases from J, the gap between germline ends came to 13 bases. DNA for the CDR3: TGCGCCAGCAGCTTGGCTCCAGGGGAAGGCTACGAGCAGTACTTC. Residues: CASSLAPGEGYEQYF.

This chain links TRBV28 with TRBJ1-1; 7 bases are shared with TRBD1. The germline gives CDR1 MDHEN, CDR2 SYDVKM. With 6 bases clipped from V and 0 bases from J, the junction kept 7 bases outside the gene matches. The CDR3 covers 15 residues. The CDR3 protein is CASRDNRGMNTEAFF. In DNA form, the CDR3 reads TGTGCCAGCAGAGATAACAGGGGAATGAACACTGAAGCTTTCTTT.

The chain joins TRBV5-1 to TRBJ2-1; D unresolved. Germline-derived CDR1 and CDR2 are SGHRS and YFSETQ. The ends were cut back, 2 bases at V and 0 bases at J, with 12 bases in the middle. This CDR3 is 16 amino acids long. CDR3 region: CASSLGADPSYNEQFF. The CDR3 DNA sequence: TGCGCCAGCAGCTTAGGCGCGGATCCCTCCTACAATGAGCAGTTCTTC.